This section outlines one T cell receptor beta chain sequence together with its context. The source of the sample is a study of blood T cell repertoires in COVID-19. Study-level background: The origin of the acute and convalescent COVID-19 samples was the United States, Italy and Spain.

Original processing notes: Quantification of nucleated cells was approximated via reference gene primer amplification. Clones were read by immunoSEQ multiplex PCR, and TCRdb kept only the in-frame ones, dropping some. V and J calls and clone size come straight from that table; D and trimming were deduced from the DNA. The table has 110,000 to 150,000 clones, 86% seen once. The CDR3 has 17 residues. Germline loops: CDR1 MNHEY, CDR2 SMNVEV (reference sequence). V lost 5 bases and J lost 2, with 16 bases in between. The study counted Cohort 3 donors as recovered given two negative PCRs, clearance, or symptom resolution.

This rearrangement joins TRBV27 to TRBJ1-6; D unresolved. The sequence derives from a man in his fifties or sixties who had recovered from COVID-19. Sequences were obtained from PBMCs or T cells enriched from blood (not recorded which). The CDR3 region has the DNA TGTGCCAGCAGTCCCTCCCGGCGGAGCGCCTATAATTCACCCCTCCACTTT. Protein product: CASSPSRRSAYNSPLHF.